This T cell receptor beta chain was profiled in a study of blood T cells in healthy people across ages. The table lists this clonotype with a few counts. A second PCR, run for 7 to 11 cycles, used a sample-barcoded 5' primer plus a J-beta primer mix. Each CDR3 protein gets one entry after TCRdb re-called the 5' RACE reads with MiXCR. The sample includes more than 650,000 distinct CDR3 sequences, 22% seen only once; the top ten take roughly 22%. The CDR3 covers 15 residues. CDR1 is SQVTM and CDR2 is ANQGSEA in the germline V gene. The sample was blood. The chain combines TRBV29-1 with TRBJ2-7, with 8 bases fitting TRBD1. With the DNA end fitting TRBJ2-1 better, the J assignment may be wrong. The clonotype originates from a man aged 65 to 79 in good health. This CDR3 is CSVLTPTGASNEQFF. For the CDR3, the DNA is TGCAGCGTCCTGACTCCGACAGGGGCTAGCAATGAGCAGTTCTTC.